This T cell receptor beta chain was found in a study of spatial heterogeneity in lung cancer. The overall study: Raw reads showed each unique TCR and UMI combination turning up more than ten times on average.

TCRdb used MiXCR to reprocess the 5' RACE reads, holding one entry per CDR3 protein. In the table there are tens of thousands of distinct CDR3 sequences, around 7% of which are singletons. This clonotype showed up many times. CDR1 is SGHAT and CDR2 is FQNNGV in the germline V gene. This CDR3 is built from 14 residues. V was clipped by 5 bases and J by 4 bases, with 14 bases between them. Time point indicated: sample taken at primary tumor resection. There were 72 donors, all of them untreated patients with early-stage non-small cell lung cancer. The material sequenced was PBMCs, taken at surgery. The chain recombines TRBV11-2 with TRBJ2-5; possibly TRBD1 for D (6 bases). This TCR derives from a female donor with early-stage non-small cell lung cancer. This chain's CDR3 is CASSLQGRRETQYF. The CDR3, as DNA: TGTGCCAGCAGCCTACAGGGACGGCGAGAGACCCAGTACTTC.